This entry describes one T cell receptor (beta chain). Its specificity is unknown. The data are from a study of Tregs in tolerant kidney transplant recipients. Repertoires were generated with immunoSEQ multiplex PCR, while TCRdb's copy carries only in-frame clones and drops some. The data hold around 50,000 clones, with around 80% observed a single time. Study-wide results and limits: Tregs expanded with activated donor B cells seemed most donor-specific. Biological reproducibility was not directly addressed, but technical replication error appeared minimal. The small number of patients limits these findings pending further validation.

CDR3 length equals 16 residues. The V segment lost 3 bases and the J segment 1 base; nucleotides outside the gene matches: 3. The germline gives CDR1 KGHSH, CDR2 LQKENI. Material for sequencing was CD4+ T cells from blood. The clonotype comes from a human donor in good health. The rearrangement links TRBV18 to TRBJ2-6; 7 positions agree with TRBD2. CDR3 sequence (DNA): TGTGCCAGCTCACCGGGAGGGCCATCTGGGGCCAACGTCCTGACTTTC. Translation: CASSPGGPSGANVLTF.